This TCR beta chain came from a study of CDR3 diversity in severe acne. This clonotype was observed a single time. MiXCR, applied by TCRdb to the PCR reads, yields one record per CDR3 protein. The sample has under 95,000 distinct CDR3 sequences; 45% to 50% are singletons. The V gene lost 6 bases and the J gene lost 5 bases, with 16 bases spanning the gap. The germline V gene has CDR1 MNHNS and CDR2 SASEGT. This CDR3 has 14 amino acids. The clonotype originates from a male donor in good health, serving as a control. The gene calls are TRBV6-1 and TRBJ1-1; no clear D. The sequenced sample was blood. The CDR3 is CASSRDSRRTEAFF. The CDR3 region has the DNA TGTGCCAGCAGCCGTGACTCCCGAAGGACTGAAGCTTTCTTT.